These T cell receptor beta chains were read from a single sample in a study of cytomegalovirus exposure and HLA in healthy donors. The assay was immunoSEQ multiplex PCR, and TCRdb's table has in-frame clones only and misses some. The sample comprises some 270,000 clones, 80% to 90% of which are singletons, and 1% rests with the top ten. The sequenced sample consisted of PBMCs. These receptors were collected from a woman younger than 35 in good health and CMV-seronegative. Each CDR3 is given with its conserved first and last residue. A D gene is named only where the DNA matches it firmly. Some rows have no size entry. The others give once, few or many, or a class for an expanded clone.

TRBJ2-2 TRBD2 . TRBV30 TGTGCTAGCAGAGGACTAGCGGGAGTCGGGGAGCTGTTTTTT CASRGLAGVGELFF
TRBJ2-5 . . TRBV2 TGTGCCAGCAGTGACGGAGAGACCCAGTACTTC CASSDGETQYF
TRBJ2-7 . . TRBV6-5 TGTGCCAGCAGTTACAATGGCAGATACTACGAGCAGTACTTC CASSYNGRYYEQYF
TRBJ1-2 TRBD1 . TRBV19 TGTGCCAGTAGTATGATATTGCGGGGACAGGGCTACACCTTC CASSMILRGQGYTF
TRBJ2-7 TRBD1 few TRBV19 TGTGCCAGTAGCCCGACAGGGGACCCCTTCGAGCAGTACTTC CASSPTGDPFEQYF
TRBJ1-1 TRBD1 . TRBV11-1 TGTGCCAGCAGCTTATACAGGGGAAGGGGGACTGAAGCTTTCTTT CASSLYRGRGTEAFF
TRBJ1-4 TRBD1 . TRBV30 TGTGCCTGGAGCGGAGGGGGCCGAGGGGAAAAACTGTTTTTT CAWSGGGRGEKLFF
TRBJ1-2 . . TRBV6-1 TGTGCCAGCAGTGAAGGGAGGGGTTATGGCTACACCTTC CASSEGRGYGYTF
TRBJ2-5 TRBD2 . TRBV28 TGTGCCAGCAGTCCGGGGGGAGGGGTCCCCTCCCAAGAGACCCAGTACTTC CASSPGGGVPSQETQYF
TRBJ1-1 . . TRBV6-5 TGTGCCAGCAGTTACTCGGAGGGTCACACTGAAGCTTTCTTT CASSYSEGHTEAFF
TRBJ1-5 . . TRBV30 TGTGCCTGGGGGACATATTCGCATCAGCCCCAGCATTTT CAWGTYSHQPQHF
TRBJ2-3 TRBD2 . TRBV11-3 TGTGCCAGCAGCTTAGGCCCTAGCGGGAGGACAGATACGCAGTATTTT CASSLGPSGRTDTQYF
TRBJ2-1 TRBD2 . TRBV6-5 TGTGCCAGCAGTTACTCGGCGGGAGAACCCTACAATGAGCAGTTCTTC CASSYSAGEPYNEQFF
TRBJ2-1 TRBD2 . TRBV4-1 TGCGCCAGCAGCCAAGAAGAGACTAGCGGGAGTGGCAATGAGCAGTTCTTC CASSQEETSGSGNEQFF
TRBJ1-2 TRBD1 . TRBV5-4 TGTGCCAGCAGCACCGGGACAGGGGTCGCTCACTATGGCTACACCTTC CASSTGTGVAHYGYTF
TRBJ1-3 . few TRBV11-2 TGTGCCAGCAGGACAGGAAACACCATATATTTT CASRTGNTIYF
TRBJ1-2 TRBD1 . TRBV6-5 TGTGCCAGCAGTTACCAGGGGGATGGCTACACCTTC CASSYQGDGYTF
TRBJ2-6 . . TRBV6-6 TGTGCCAGCAGAGACAGCTCTGGGGCCAACGTCCTGACTTTC CASRDSSGANVLTF
TRBJ2-3 . . TRBV28 TGTGCCAGCACGCGGCAGGGGTGGGCAGATACGCAGTATTTT CASTRQGWADTQYF
TRBJ2-7 TRBD2 . TRBV11-3 TGTGCCAGCAGCGAACGAGGTAGCGGGGGGGTCTACGAGCAGTACTTC CASSERGSGGVYEQYF